Described below is a single T cell receptor beta chain sequence and its context. Clones were sequenced by immunoSEQ multiplex PCR, and TCRdb holds only the in-frame ones, with some missing. The sample contains approximately 11,000 clones, around 80% of which appear only once. These data belong to a study of OX40 agonist ivuxolimab in advanced cancers. The CDR3 is 13 amino acids. With 10 bases removed from V and 1 base from J, the gap between germline ends came to 11 bases. Germline CDR1 MGHDK, CDR2 SYGVNS. The chain carries TRBV25-1 and TRBJ1-3; D remains ambiguous. This specimen was CD4+ or CD8+ T cells sorted from blood, taken in a trial of the OX40 agonist ivuxolimab. The receptor's source is an adult with an advanced solid tumor such as melanoma, head and neck, liver or kidney cancer. The CDR3 region has the DNA TGTGCCATCCCCCGGGGTTCTGGAAACACCATATATTTT. Amino acids: CAIPRGSGNTIYF. The full variable domain, with the rest looked up from reference TRBV25-1 and TRBJ1-3, is EADIYQTPRYLVIGTGKKITLECSQTMGHDKMYWYQQDPGMELHLIHYSYGVNSTEKGDLSSESTVSRIRTEHFPLTLESARPSHTSQYLCAIPRGSGNTIYFGEGSWLTVV.